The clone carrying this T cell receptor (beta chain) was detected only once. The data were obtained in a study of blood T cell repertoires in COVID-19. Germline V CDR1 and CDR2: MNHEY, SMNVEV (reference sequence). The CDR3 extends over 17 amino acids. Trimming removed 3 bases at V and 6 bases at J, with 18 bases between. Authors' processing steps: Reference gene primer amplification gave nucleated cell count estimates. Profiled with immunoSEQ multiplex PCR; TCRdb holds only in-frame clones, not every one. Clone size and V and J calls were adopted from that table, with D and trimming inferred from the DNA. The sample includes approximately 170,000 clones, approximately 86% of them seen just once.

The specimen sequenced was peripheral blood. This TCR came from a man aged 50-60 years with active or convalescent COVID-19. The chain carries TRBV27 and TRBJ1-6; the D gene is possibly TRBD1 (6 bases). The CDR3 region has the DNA TGTGCCAGCAGTTTCGTCCAACGGGGGGCCGGTAATTCACCCCTCCACTTT. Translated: CASSFVQRGAGNSPLHF.